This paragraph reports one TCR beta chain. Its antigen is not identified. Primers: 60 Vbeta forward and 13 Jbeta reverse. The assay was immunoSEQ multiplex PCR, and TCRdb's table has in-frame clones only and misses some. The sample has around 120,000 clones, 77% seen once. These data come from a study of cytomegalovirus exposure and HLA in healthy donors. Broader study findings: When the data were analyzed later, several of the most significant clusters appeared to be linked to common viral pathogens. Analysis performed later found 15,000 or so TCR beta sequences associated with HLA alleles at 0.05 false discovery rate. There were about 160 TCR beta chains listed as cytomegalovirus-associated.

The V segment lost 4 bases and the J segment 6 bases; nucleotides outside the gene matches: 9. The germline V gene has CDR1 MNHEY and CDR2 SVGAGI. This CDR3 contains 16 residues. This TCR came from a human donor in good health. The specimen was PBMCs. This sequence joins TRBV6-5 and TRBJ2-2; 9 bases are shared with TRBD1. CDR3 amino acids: CASSLRGQGRAGELFF. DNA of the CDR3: TGTGCCAGCAGTTTAAGGGGACAGGGTAGAGCCGGGGAGCTGTTTTTT.